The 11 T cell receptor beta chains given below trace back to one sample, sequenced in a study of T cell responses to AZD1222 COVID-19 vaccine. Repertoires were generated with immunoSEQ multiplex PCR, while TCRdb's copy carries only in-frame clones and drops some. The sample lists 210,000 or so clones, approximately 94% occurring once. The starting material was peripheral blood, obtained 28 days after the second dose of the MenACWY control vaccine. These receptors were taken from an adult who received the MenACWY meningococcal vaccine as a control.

The CDR3 DNA reads as TGTGCCAGCAGCCCCATGGGACAGTACAATGAGCAGTTCTTC. It codes for CASSPMGQYNEQFF. The rearrangement joins TRBV21-1 to TRBJ2-1; the table gives TRBD1 as D, unverified against the DNA. TRBV21-1 is described as a pseudogene. The CDR3 consists of 14 residues.

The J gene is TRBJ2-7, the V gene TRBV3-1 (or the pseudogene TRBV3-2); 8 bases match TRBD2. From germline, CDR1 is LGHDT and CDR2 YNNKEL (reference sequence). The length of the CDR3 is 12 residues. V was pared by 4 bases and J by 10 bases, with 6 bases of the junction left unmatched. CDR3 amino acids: CASSPTSGRQYF. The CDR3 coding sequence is TGTGCCAGCAGCCCAACTAGCGGACGACAGTACTTC.

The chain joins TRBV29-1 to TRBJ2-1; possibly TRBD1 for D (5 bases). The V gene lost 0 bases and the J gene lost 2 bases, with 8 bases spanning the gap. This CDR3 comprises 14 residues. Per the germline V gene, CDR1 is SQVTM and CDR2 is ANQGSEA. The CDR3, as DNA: TGCAGCGTTGAAGAGATCAGGGCCTACAATGAGCAGTTCTTC. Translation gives CSVEEIRAYNEQFF.

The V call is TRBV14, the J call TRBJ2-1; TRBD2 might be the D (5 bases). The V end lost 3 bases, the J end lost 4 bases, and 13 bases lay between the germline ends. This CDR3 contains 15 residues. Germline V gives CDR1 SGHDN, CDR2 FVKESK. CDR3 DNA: TGTGCCAGCAGCCAGTTCGGAGGTCCTTACAATGAGCAGTTCTTC. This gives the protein CASSQFGGPYNEQFF.

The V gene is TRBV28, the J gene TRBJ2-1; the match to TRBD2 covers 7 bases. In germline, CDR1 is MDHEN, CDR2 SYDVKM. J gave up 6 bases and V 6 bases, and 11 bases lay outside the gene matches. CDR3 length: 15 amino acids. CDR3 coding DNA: TGTGCCAGCAGCCCCACTAGCGAAAGGTCCAATGAGCAGTTCTTC. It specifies CASSPTSERSNEQFF.

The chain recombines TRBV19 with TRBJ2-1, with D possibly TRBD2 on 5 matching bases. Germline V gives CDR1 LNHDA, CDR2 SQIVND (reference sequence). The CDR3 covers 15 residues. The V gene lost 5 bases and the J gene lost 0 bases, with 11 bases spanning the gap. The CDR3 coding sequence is TGTGCCAGTAGTGTAAGCGGACGCTCCTACAATGAGCAGTTCTTC. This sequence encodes CASSVSGRSYNEQFF.

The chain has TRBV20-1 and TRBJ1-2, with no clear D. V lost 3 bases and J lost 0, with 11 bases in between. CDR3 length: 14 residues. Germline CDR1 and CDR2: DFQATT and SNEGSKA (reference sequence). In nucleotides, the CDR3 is TGCAGTGCTAGTCTTCTCCAAGCTAACTATGGCTACACCTTC. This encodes CSASLLQANYGYTF.

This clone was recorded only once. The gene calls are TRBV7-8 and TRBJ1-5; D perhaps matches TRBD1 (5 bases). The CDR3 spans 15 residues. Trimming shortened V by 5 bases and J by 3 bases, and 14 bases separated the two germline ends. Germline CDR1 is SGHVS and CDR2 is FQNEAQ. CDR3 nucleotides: TGTGCCAGCAGCCCACGACAGCGACTCAATCAGCCCCAGCATTTT. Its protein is CASSPRQRLNQPQHF.

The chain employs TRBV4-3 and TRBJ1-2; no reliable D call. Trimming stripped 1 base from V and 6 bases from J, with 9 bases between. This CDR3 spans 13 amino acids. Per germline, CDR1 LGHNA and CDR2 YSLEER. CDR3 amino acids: CASSQGQGDGYTF. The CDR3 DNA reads TGCGCCAGCAGCCAAGGACAAGGCGATGGCTACACCTTC.

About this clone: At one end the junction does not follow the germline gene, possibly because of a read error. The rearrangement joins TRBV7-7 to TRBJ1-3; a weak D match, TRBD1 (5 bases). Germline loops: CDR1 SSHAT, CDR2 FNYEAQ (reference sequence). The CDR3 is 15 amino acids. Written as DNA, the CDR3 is TGTGCTAGCAGCTTAGGCACAGGCTCTGGAAACACCATATATTTT. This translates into CASSLGTGSGNTIYF.

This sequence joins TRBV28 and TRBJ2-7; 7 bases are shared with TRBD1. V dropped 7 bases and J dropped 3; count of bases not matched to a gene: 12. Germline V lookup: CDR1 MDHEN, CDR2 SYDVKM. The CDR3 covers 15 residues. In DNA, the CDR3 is TGTGCCAGCACCTCGGGACAGATTATTGGCTACGAGCAGTACTTC. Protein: CASTSGQIIGYEQYF.